This T cell receptor beta chain was profiled in a study of blood T cell repertoires in COVID-19. Overall study: Acute and convalescent COVID-19 specimens originated in the United States, Italy and Spain. Nucleic acid was either cDNA or gDNA, and it came from T cells, B-cell-depleted T cells, or PBMCs.

In germline, CDR1 is SNHLY, CDR2 FYNNEI. The V and J ends lost 4 bases and 1 base respectively, with 10 bases between them. The CDR3 covers 14 residues. Authors' data handling: Reference gene primer amplification gave estimated nucleated cell counts. Sequenced by immunoSEQ multiplex PCR; TCRdb stores in-frame clones only, minus some. For V, J and clone size, that table is used; D and trimming come from the DNA. This sample has around 110,000 clones, with roughly 75% found just once. This TCR came from a man between 60 and 75 years old with active or convalescent COVID-19. The J gene is TRBJ2-5, the V gene TRBV2, with a tentative D call TRBD1 (6 bases). Input material: peripheral blood. CDR3 in DNA: TGTGCCAGCAGTGTTAGGGGGTTCCAAGAGACCCAGTACTTC. The encoded protein is CASSVRGFQETQYF.